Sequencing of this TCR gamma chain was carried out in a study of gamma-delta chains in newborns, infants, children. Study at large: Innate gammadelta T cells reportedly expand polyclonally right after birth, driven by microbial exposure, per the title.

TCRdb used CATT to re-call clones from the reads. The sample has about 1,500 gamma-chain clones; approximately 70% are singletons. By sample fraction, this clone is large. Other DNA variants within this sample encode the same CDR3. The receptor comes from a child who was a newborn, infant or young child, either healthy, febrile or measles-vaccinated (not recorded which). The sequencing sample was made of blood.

The CDR3 is CALWEVRELGKKIKVF. CDR3 bases: TGTGCCTTGTGGGAGGTGAGAGAGTTGGGCAAAAAAATCAAGGTATTT. V gene TRGV9 combines with J gene TRGJP. The J gene comes from matching the DNA to germline here; TCRdb lacks it. J gave up 6 bases and V 0 bases, and 2 bases lay outside the gene matches. The CDR3 has 16 residues. Germline-derived CDR1 and CDR2 are GITISATS and ISYDGTV (reference sequence).